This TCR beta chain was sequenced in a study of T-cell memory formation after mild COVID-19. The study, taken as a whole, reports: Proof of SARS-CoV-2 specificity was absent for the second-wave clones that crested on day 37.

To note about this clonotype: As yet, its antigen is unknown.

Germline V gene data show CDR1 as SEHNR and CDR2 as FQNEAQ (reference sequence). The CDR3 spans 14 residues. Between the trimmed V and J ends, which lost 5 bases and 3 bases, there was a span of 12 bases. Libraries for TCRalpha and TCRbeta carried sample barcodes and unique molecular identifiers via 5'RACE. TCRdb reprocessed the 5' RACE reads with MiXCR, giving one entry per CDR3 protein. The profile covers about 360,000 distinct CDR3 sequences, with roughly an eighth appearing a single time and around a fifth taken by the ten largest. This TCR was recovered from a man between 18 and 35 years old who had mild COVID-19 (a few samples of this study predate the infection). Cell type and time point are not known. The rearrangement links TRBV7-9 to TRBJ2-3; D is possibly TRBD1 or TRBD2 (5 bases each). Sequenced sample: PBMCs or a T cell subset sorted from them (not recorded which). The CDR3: CASSKGRQTDTQYF. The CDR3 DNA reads TGTGCCAGCAGCAAGGGACGGCAGACAGATACGCAGTATTTT.